These 23 T cell receptor beta chains came from one sample sequenced in a study of blood T cell repertoires in COVID-19. The assay was immunoSEQ multiplex PCR, and TCRdb's table has in-frame clones only and misses some. Of about 110,000 clones listed, around 82% are singletons. Sequencing was carried out using peripheral blood. These receptor sequences come from a human donor in a cohort sampled during active or convalescent COVID-19.

The chain couples TRBV4-2 to TRBJ2-5, with 7 bases identical to TRBD2. Germline CDR1 reads LGHNA; CDR2 reads YNFKEQ. The V gene end was trimmed by 0 bases and the J gene end by 7 bases; junction bases not matched to a gene: 11. This CDR3 has 16 amino acids. The CDR3 sequence is CASSQDPLARGGTQYF. CDR3 sequence (DNA): TGTGCCAGCAGCCAAGACCCCCTAGCGCGCGGGGGGACCCAGTACTTC.

The chain employs TRBV27 and TRBJ2-5; possible D gene TRBD2, 5 bases. The CDR3 extends over 12 amino acids. Trimming removed 10 bases at V and 9 bases at J, with 18 bases between. CDR1 and CDR2 from the germline V gene are MNHEY and SMNVEV (reference sequence). The CDR3 coding sequence is TGTGCCATCCGAGGAACGGCCGGGGCCCAGTACTTC. It is translated as CAIRGTAGAQYF.

The J gene is TRBJ2-5, the V gene TRBV24-1; 14 nucleotides match TRBD2. This CDR3 has 15 amino acids. Germline V CDR1 and CDR2: KGHDR, SFDVKD. The junction had 3 bases not matched to a gene; V was cut back by 6 bases and J by 4 bases. The CDR3 here is CATSLGLAGGETQYF. In DNA form, the CDR3 reads TGTGCCACCAGTCTAGGACTAGCGGGAGGAGAGACCCAGTACTTC.

The chain employs TRBV6-5 and TRBJ1-3; D possibly corresponds to TRBD1 (6 bases). This CDR3 comprises 14 residues. V lost 7 bases, J lost 1 base, and 11 bases lay in between. Germline V gene sequence: CDR1 MNHEY, CDR2 SVGAGI. The CDR3 DNA reads TGTGCCAGCAAAAGGGGGGGATCTGGAAACACCATATATTTT. It codes for CASKRGGSGNTIYF.

This chain links TRBV28 with TRBJ2-1; TRBD2 agrees at 10 bases. This CDR3 comprises 17 residues. Germline CDR1 is MDHEN and CDR2 is SYDVKM. V was pared by 4 bases and J by 5 bases, with 11 bases of the junction left unmatched. The CDR3 region has the DNA TGTGCCAGCAGTTCACCCCTACTAGCGGGGAGAAACAATGAGCAGTTCTTC. Protein: CASSSPLLAGRNNEQFF.

The genes are TRBV9 and TRBJ1-5, with 8 bases lining up with TRBD1. V lost 4 bases and J lost 5; bases outside the gene matches: 8. This CDR3 contains 15 residues. In germline, CDR1 is SGDLS, CDR2 YYNGEE. CDR3 loop: CASSYTDRGDQPQHF. CDR3 DNA: TGTGCCAGCAGCTATACCGACAGGGGCGATCAGCCCCAGCATTTT.

As DNA, the CDR3 is TGCGCCAGCAGCCAGCTCCTAGGGAGGGACTTTCAAGGCTACACCTTC. Translated: CASSQLLGRDFQGYTF. The genes are TRBV4-1 and TRBJ1-2, with a possible D match to TRBD1 (5 bases). Germline V gene data show CDR1 as MGHRA and CDR2 as YSYEKL. V lost 3 bases, J lost 8 bases, and 22 bases lay in between. The CDR3 is 16 amino acids.

The chain uses TRBV27 and TRBJ2-7, with 12 bases matching TRBD2. V shed 6 bases, J shed 12 bases, and the junction held 12 bases outside the gene matches. Germline CDR1 is MNHEY and CDR2 is SMNVEV (reference sequence). The CDR3 spans 14 residues. CDR3 protein: CASRATSGRTPAYF. CDR3 DNA: TGTGCCAGCAGAGCAACTAGCGGGAGGACCCCGGCGTACTTC.

To note about this clone: A read error may be the cause here, since a much bigger clone is one base away. The CDR3 loop reads CASTRTGNTGELFF. CDR3 sequence (DNA): TGTGCCAGCACCCGGACAGGGAACACCGGGGAGCTGTTTTTT. The chain is built from TRBV27 and TRBJ2-2, with 7 bases fitting TRBD1. The trim removed 7 bases at V and 1 base at J, leaving 3 bases unmatched. CDR3 length equals 14 residues. CDR1 and CDR2 from the germline V gene are MNHEY and SMNVEV (reference sequence).

This clone has a handful of counts. V is TRBV4-3 and J is TRBJ2-1, with 10 bases matching TRBD2. CDR1 LGHNA and CDR2 YSLEER come from the germline V gene. This CDR3 comprises 16 residues. The J segment lost 4 bases and the V segment lost 4 bases, leaving 7 bases of the junction unmatched. CDR3 protein: CASSPITSGAYNEQFF. The CDR3 nucleotides read TGCGCCAGCAGCCCCATAACTAGCGGGGCGTACAATGAGCAGTTCTTC.

The chain couples TRBV5-6 to TRBJ1-1, with D uncertain. This CDR3 is built from 14 residues. Trimming pared 0 bases from V and 1 base from J, leaving 7 bases between. Germline V gene lookup returns CDR1 SGHDT and CDR2 YYEEEE. CDR3 region: CASSLVSRNTEAFF. CDR3 coding DNA: TGTGCCAGCAGCTTGGTGTCCAGGAACACTGAAGCTTTCTTT. Together with reference TRBV5-6 and TRBJ1-1, the CDR3 gives the full variable domain: DAGVTQSPTHLIKTRGQQVTLRCSPKSGHDTVSWYQQALGQGPQFIFQYYEEEERQRGNFPDRFSGHQFPNYSSELNVNALLLGDSALYLCASSLVSRNTEAFFGQGTRLTVV.

This chain connects TRBV3-1 (or the pseudogene TRBV3-2) to TRBJ2-1; maybe TRBD1 (5 bases). The V end was cut by 5 bases, the J end by 6 bases, with 17 bases between. Germline assignment: CDR1 LGHDT and CDR2 YNNKEL (reference sequence). The CDR3 is 15 amino acids. The CDR3 protein is CASSSQGGMGNEQFF. The CDR3 region has the DNA TGTGCCAGCAGCTCCCAGGGCGGCATGGGCAATGAGCAGTTCTTC.

The chain recombines TRBV4-1 with TRBJ2-7; TRBD1 agrees at 10 bases. After removal of 4 bases from V and 3 bases from J, the junction contained 6 bases not matched to a gene. The CDR3 sequence is 15 residues long. Germline V gene data show CDR1 as MGHRA and CDR2 as YSYEKL. The CDR3 nucleotides are TGCGCCAGCAGCCCCGGACAGGGGGTTTACTACGAGCAGTACTTC. Its translation: CASSPGQGVYYEQYF.

The rearrangement joins TRBV27 to TRBJ1-2, with 11 bases matching TRBD1. The V gene's germline CDR1 is MNHEY and CDR2 SMNVEV (reference sequence). With 5 bases clipped from V and 8 bases from J, the junction kept 16 bases outside the gene matches. CDR3 length equals 17 residues. The CDR3 DNA is TGTGCCAGCAGTCCTCGAAACTACGGACAGGGGGCGCGGGGCTACACCTTC. This codes for CASSPRNYGQGARGYTF.

This CDR3 is CASSSSTGQVREKLFF. Here the CDR3 DNA reads TGTGCCAGCAGCTCCTCCACGGGACAGGTGCGGGAAAAACTGTTTTTT. The V call is TRBV7-9, the J call TRBJ1-4; 8 bases agree with TRBD1. This CDR3 spans 16 amino acids. After removal of 4 bases from V and 8 bases from J, the junction contained 12 bases not matched to a gene. Germline loops: CDR1 SEHNR, CDR2 FQNEAQ (reference sequence).

The chain is built from TRBV18 and TRBJ1-4; D ambiguous. CDR1 and CDR2 from the germline V gene are KGHSH and LQKENI. The CDR3 is made up of 15 amino acids. The V end lost 5 bases, the J end lost 7 bases, and 17 bases lay between the germline ends. CDR3 sequence (DNA): TGTGCCAGCTCATCCCCGGGCCCAGCGGCTGAAAAACTGTTTTTT. The encoded protein is CASSSPGPAAEKLFF.

This clone was detected only a few times. This rearrangement joins TRBV7-2 to TRBJ2-5, with 10 bases aligning to TRBD2. The germline CDR1 and CDR2 sequences are SGHTA and FQGNSA. The CDR3 length is 15 residues. V lost 1 base, J lost 5 bases, and 4 bases stayed unmatched. CDR3 sequence reads: CASSLGGLAVETQYF. CDR3 in DNA: TGTGCCAGCAGCTTAGGTGGACTAGCGGTTGAGACCCAGTACTTC.

This clone was detected only once. V gene TRBV7-9 combines with J gene TRBJ2-7; 9 positions agree with TRBD2. Losses at the gene ends were 1 base for V and 5 bases for J; bases not matched to a gene: 3. Germline V gene lookup returns CDR1 SEHNR and CDR2 FQNEAQ (reference sequence). This CDR3 is 14 amino acids long. CDR3 sequence: CASSLGLAGHEQYF. The CDR3 nucleotides are TGTGCCAGCAGCTTAGGGCTAGCGGGGCACGAGCAGTACTTC.

This rearrangement joins TRBV6-5 to TRBJ2-7, with D perhaps TRBD1 (5 bases). CDR1 MNHEY and CDR2 SVGAGI come from the germline V gene. The CDR3 has 14 amino acids. Trimming stripped 5 bases from V and 2 bases from J, with 13 bases between. The CDR3 is CASSRQPLPYEQYF. The CDR3 nucleotides read TGTGCCAGCAGTCGACAGCCCCTACCCTACGAGCAGTACTTC.

The gene calls are TRBV6-5 and TRBJ2-7; D perhaps matches TRBD2 (6 bases). The length of the CDR3 is 16 residues. Germline V gene lookup returns CDR1 MNHEY and CDR2 SVGAGI. V lost 0 bases and J lost 3, with 15 bases in between. CDR3: CASSYSTGTLNYEQYF. CDR3 DNA: TGTGCCAGCAGTTACTCGACCGGGACTTTAAACTACGAGCAGTACTTC.

V usage is TRBV30 and J usage is TRBJ2-7, with D possibly being TRBD1 (5 bases). The V and J ends lost 4 bases and 0 bases respectively, with 7 bases between them. The CDR3 length is 12 residues. From germline, CDR1 is GTSNPN and CDR2 SVGIG (reference sequence). The chain's CDR3 is CAWTGNSYEQYF. CDR3 sequence (DNA): TGTGCCTGGACAGGGAACTCCTACGAGCAGTACTTC. Supplemented by reference TRBV30 and TRBJ2-7, the full variable domain reads SQTIHQWPATLVQPVGSPLSLECTVEGTSNPNLYWYRQAAGRGLQLLFYSVGIGQISSEVPQNLSASRPQDRQFILSSKKLLLSDSGFYLCAWTGNSYEQYFGPGTRLTVT.

J is TRBJ1-1 and V is TRBV7-3, with 8 bases lining up with TRBD1. CDR3 length: 15 residues. J was trimmed by 4 bases and V by 4 bases; bases with no gene match: 8. The germline CDR1 and CDR2 sequences are SGHTA and FQGTGA. CDR3 protein: CASSSARQGTTEAFF. The CDR3 DNA reads TGTGCCAGCAGCTCCGCCCGACAGGGGACCACTGAAGCTTTCTTT.

V usage is TRBV27 and J usage is TRBJ2-2; D might be TRBD2 (5 bases). The CDR3 totals 15 residues. The V end was cut by 6 bases, the J end by 6 bases, with 17 bases between. Germline assignment: CDR1 MNHEY and CDR2 SMNVEV (reference sequence). The CDR3 region is CASRPGFQRAGELFF. The CDR3 DNA follows: TGTGCCAGCAGGCCGGGATTCCAAAGGGCCGGGGAGCTGTTTTTT.